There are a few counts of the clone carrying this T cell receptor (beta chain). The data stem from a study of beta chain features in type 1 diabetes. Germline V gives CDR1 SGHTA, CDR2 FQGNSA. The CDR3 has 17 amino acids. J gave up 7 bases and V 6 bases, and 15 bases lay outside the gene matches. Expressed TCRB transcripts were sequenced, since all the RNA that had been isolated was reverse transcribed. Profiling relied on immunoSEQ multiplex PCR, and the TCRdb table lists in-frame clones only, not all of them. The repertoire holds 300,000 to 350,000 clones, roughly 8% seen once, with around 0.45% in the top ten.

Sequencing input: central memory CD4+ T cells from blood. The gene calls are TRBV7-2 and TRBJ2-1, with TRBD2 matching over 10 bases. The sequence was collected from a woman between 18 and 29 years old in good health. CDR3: CASSSSGRASLRNEQFF. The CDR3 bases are TGTGCCAGCAGTTCGAGCGGGAGGGCCTCTCTACGAAATGAGCAGTTCTTC.